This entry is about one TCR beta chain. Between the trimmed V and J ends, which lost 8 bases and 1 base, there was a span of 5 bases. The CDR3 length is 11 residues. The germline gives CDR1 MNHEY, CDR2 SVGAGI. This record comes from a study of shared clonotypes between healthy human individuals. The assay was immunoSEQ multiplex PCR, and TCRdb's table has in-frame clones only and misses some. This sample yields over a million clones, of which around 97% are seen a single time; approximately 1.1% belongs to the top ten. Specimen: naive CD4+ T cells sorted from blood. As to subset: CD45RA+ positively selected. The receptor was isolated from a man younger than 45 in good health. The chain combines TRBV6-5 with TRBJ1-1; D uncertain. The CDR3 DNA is TGTGCCAGCTTGAGGAACACTGAAGCTTTCTTT. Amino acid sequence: CASLRNTEAFF.